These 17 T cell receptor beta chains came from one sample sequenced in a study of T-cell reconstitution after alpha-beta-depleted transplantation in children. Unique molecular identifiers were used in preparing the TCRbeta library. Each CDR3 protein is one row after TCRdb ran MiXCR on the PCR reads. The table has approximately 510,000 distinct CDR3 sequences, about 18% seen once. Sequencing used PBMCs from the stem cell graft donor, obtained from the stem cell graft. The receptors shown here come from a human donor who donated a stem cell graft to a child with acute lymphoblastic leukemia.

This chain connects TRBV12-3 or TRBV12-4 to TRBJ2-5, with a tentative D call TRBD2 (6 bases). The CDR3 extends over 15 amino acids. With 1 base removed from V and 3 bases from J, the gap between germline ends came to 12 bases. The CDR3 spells CASSLGTSFKETQYF. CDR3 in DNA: TGTGCCAGCAGTTTAGGAACTAGCTTTAAAGAGACCCAGTACTTC.

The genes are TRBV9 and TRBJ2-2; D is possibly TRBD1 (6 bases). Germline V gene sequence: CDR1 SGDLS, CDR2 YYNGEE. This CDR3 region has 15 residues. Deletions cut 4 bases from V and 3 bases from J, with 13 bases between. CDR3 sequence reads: CASSSRTDYTGELFF. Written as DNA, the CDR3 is TGTGCCAGCAGCTCTCGGACAGATTACACCGGGGAGCTGTTTTTT. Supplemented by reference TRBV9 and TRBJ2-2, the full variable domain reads DSGVTQTPKHLITATGQRVTLRCSPRSGDLSVYWYQQSLDQGLQFLIQYYNGEERAKGNILERFSAQQFPDLHSELNLSSLELGDSALYFCASSSRTDYTGELFFGEGSRLTVL.

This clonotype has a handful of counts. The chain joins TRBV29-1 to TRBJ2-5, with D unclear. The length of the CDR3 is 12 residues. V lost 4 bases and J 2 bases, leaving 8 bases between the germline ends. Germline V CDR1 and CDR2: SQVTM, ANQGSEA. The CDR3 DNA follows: TGCAGCGTTGGAAACAGACAAGAGACCCAGTACTTC. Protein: CSVGNRQETQYF.

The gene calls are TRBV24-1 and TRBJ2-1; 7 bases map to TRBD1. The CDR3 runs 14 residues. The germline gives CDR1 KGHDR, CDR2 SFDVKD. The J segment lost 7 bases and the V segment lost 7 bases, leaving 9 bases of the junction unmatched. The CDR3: CATRTGKLGNEQFF. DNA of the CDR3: TGTGCCACCAGGACAGGGAAGTTGGGGAATGAGCAGTTCTTC.

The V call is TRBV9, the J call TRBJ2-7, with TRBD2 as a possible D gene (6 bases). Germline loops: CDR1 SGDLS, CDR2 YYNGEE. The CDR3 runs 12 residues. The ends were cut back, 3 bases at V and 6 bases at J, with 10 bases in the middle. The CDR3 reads CASSGRGSEQYF. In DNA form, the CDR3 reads TGTGCCAGCAGCGGCCGGGGGAGCGAGCAGTACTTC.

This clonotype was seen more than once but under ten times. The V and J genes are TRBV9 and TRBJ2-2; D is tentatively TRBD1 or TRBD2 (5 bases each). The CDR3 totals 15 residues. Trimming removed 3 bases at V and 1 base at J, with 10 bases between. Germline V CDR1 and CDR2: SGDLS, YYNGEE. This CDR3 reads CASSEGTVNTGELFF. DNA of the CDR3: TGTGCCAGCAGCGAGGGGACGGTGAACACCGGGGAGCTGTTTTTT.

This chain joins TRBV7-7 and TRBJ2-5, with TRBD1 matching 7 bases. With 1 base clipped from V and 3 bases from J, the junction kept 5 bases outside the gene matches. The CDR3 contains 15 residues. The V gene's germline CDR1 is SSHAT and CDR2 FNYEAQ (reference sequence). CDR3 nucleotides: TGTGCCAGCAGCTTAGAGGGGGCAGGGGAAGAGACCCAGTACTTC. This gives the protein CASSLEGAGEETQYF.

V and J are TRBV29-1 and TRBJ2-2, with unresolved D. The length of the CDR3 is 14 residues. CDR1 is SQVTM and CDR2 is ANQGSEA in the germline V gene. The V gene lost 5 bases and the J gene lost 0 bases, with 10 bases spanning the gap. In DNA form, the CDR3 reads TGCAGCGTTTCAGAGACGACGAACACCGGGGAGCTGTTTTTT. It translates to CSVSETTNTGELFF.

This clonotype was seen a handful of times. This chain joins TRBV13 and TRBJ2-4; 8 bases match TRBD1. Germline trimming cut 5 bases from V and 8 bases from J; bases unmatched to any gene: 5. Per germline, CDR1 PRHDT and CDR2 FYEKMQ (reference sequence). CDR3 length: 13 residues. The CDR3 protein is CASSPGQGYIQYF. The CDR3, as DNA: TGTGCCAGCAGCCCCGGACAGGGTTACATTCAGTACTTC.

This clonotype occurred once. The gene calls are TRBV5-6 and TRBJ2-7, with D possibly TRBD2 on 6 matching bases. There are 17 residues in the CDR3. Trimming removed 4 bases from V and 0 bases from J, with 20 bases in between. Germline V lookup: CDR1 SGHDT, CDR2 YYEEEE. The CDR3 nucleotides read TGTGCCAGCAGCCCCGGAAACGGGCTAGCGTACTCCTACGAGCAGTACTTC. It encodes CASSPGNGLAYSYEQYF.

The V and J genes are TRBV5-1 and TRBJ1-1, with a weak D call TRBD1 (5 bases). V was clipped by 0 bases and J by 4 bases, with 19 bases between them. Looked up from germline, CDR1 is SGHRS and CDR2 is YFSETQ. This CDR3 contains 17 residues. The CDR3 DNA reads TGCGCCAGCAGCTTGGAGGGGTTTCGGGATTACGGCACTGAAGCTTTCTTT. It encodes CASSLEGFRDYGTEAFF.

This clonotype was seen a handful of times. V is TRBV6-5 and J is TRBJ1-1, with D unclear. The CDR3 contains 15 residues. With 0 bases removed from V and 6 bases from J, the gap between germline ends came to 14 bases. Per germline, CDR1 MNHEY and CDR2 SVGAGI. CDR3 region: CASSYSISNDPEAFF. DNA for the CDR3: TGTGCCAGCAGTTACTCGATCTCGAACGACCCTGAAGCTTTCTTT.

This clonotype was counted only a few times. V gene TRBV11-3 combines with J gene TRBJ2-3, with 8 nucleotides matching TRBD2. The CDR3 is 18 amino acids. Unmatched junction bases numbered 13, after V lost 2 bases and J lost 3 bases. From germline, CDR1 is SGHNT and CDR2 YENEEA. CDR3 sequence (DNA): TGTGCCAGCAGCTTATCTCCAGCGGGAGCTCCCAAAACAGATACGCAGTATTTT. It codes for CASSLSPAGAPKTDTQYF.

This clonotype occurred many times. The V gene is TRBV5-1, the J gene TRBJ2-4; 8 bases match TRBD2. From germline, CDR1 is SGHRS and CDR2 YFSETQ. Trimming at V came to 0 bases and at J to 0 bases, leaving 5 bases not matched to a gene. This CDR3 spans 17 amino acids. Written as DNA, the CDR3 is TGCGCCAGCAGCTTGGCCGGAACTAGCGGAGCCAAAAACATTCAGTACTTC. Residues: CASSLAGTSGAKNIQYF.

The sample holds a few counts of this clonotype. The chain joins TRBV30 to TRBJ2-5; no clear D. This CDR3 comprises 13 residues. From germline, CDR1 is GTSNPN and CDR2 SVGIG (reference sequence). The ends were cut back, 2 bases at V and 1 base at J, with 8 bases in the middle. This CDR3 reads CAWSQDAQETQYF. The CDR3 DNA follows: TGTGCCTGGAGTCAGGACGCCCAAGAGACCCAGTACTTC.

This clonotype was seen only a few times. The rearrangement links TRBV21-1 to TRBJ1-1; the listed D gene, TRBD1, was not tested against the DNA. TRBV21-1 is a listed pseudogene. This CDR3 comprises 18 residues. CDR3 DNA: TGTGCCAGCAGCAAAGGAGGACCCCCGGGACAGCCGAACACTGAAGCTTTCTTT. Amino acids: CASSKGGPPGQPNTEAFF.

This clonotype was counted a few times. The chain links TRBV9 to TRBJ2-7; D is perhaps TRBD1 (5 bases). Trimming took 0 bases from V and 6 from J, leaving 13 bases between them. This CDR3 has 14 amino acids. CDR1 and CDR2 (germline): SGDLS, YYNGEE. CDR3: CASSVGQLGREQYF. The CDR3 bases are TGTGCCAGCAGCGTAGGACAGTTGGGGCGCGAGCAGTACTTC.